This T cell receptor (beta chain) is drawn from a study of human CD8 memory T cell subsets. CDR1 and CDR2 (germline): SGHAT, FQNNGV. This CDR3 region has 14 residues. A UMI-labeled 5' RACE approach was the method that produced the TCR beta libraries. Reprocessing the 5' RACE reads, TCRdb reports a single entry for every CDR3 protein and omits DNA. The repertoire shows 9,500 to 12,000 distinct CDR3 sequences; the top ten hold 8.6%. The sequencing input was CD8+ T cells from PBMCs. The chain is built from TRBV11-2 and TRBJ2-3; TCRdb lists TRBD1, though no DNA is available to test this call. The source of this sequence is a human donor in good health. This CDR3 reads CASRMTGYTDTQYF.